A selection of T cell receptor beta chains follows, all from one sample in a study of CD8+ T cells in alopecia areata. Produced via immunoSEQ multiplex PCR; TCRdb's table is partial and in-frame only. The sample includes some 190,000 clones, about 47% of them seen just once. The source was CD8+ T cells sorted from blood, collected around week 52, from a patient treated with tofacitinib. The receptors were gathered from a human donor with alopecia areata. Both conserved end residues are part of each CDR3. The D gene is left open where the match is weak. Clone sizes are given selectively: once, few, many, or a class where the clone is expanded.

clone size	CDR3 length	V gene	D gene	J gene	CDR3 protein	CDR3 DNA
-	16	TRBV4-3	TRBD1	TRBJ2-7	CASSPYGGTGQYEQYF	TGCGCCAGCAGCCCTTATGGGGGGACAGGACAATACGAGCAGTACTTC
few	14	TRBV27	TRBD1	TRBJ1-2	CASSATGFGYGYTF	TGTGCCAGCAGTGCGACAGGGTTTGGCTATGGCTACACCTTC
once	11	TRBV4-1	-	TRBJ1-5	CASPRDQPQHF	TGCGCCAGCCCCAGGGATCAGCCCCAGCATTTT
-	14	TRBV5-6	TRBD1	TRBJ2-7	CASSLRQGTYEQYF	TGTGCCAGCAGCTTGAGACAGGGAACCTACGAGCAGTACTTC
-	13	TRBV9	-	TRBJ2-2	CASSVSDTGELFF	TGTGCCAGCAGCGTCTCGGACACCGGGGAGCTGTTTTTT
few	13	TRBV30	-	TRBJ2-7	CAWSPGLTYEQYF	TGTGCCTGGAGTCCCGGCTTAACCTACGAGCAGTACTTC
-	14	TRBV7-9	-	TRBJ2-6	CASSLTAGANVLTF	TGTGCCAGCAGCTTGACAGCTGGGGCCAACGTCCTGACTTTC
-	15	TRBV5-1	TRBD1	TRBJ1-2	CASSLLTGLGYGYTF	TGCGCCAGCAGCTTGCTGACAGGGCTGGGCTATGGCTACACCTTC
-	16	TRBV6-5	TRBD1	TRBJ1-6	CASSYPGQGRNSPLHF	TGTGCCAGCAGTTATCCGGGACAGGGGCGAAATTCACCCCTCCACTTT
-	15	TRBV4-2	-	TRBJ2-1	CASSYRDPGSTGQFF	TGTGCCAGCAGCTACCGGGACCCCGGCTCTACTGGGCAGTTCTTC
-	13	TRBV5-6	-	TRBJ2-7	CASSWGLGDEQYF	TGTGCCAGCAGCTGGGGTTTGGGGGACGAGCAGTACTTC
-	14	TRBV9	TRBD1	TRBJ1-2	CASSPGQGGYGYTF	TGTGCCAGCAGCCCGGGACAGGGAGGCTATGGCTACACCTTC
-	15	TRBV30	TRBD1	TRBJ1-3	CAWIGQGSSGNTIYF	TGTGCCTGGATTGGACAGGGAAGCTCTGGAAACACCATATATTTT
-	13	TRBV27	-	TRBJ1-1	CASSLSVNTEAFF	TGTGCCAGCAGTTTATCGGTTAACACTGAAGCTTTCTTT
-	14	TRBV29-1	-	TRBJ2-7	CSVEGLSGSDEQYF	TGCAGCGTTGAAGGATTGAGCGGTTCCGACGAGCAGTACTTC
-	14	TRBV5-4	-	TRBJ1-2	CASTPRQGIDGYTF	TGTGCCAGCACCCCTCGGCAGGGAATTGATGGCTACACCTTC
few	11	TRBV2	-	TRBJ1-2	CASSETWGLLF	TGTGCCAGCAGTGAAACTTGGGGATTACTCTTC
-	15	TRBV7-9	-	TRBJ1-1	CASSLSKGRGTEAFF	TGTGCCAGCAGCTTGAGTAAGGGACGGGGCACTGAAGCTTTCTTT
-	17	TRBV4-3	TRBD1	TRBJ2-3	CASSQTLGQEGGDTQYF	TGCGCCAGCAGCCAGACCCTCGGACAGGAAGGGGGTGATACGCAGTATTTT
few	14	TRBV29-1	TRBD1	TRBJ2-2	CSVPTGVNTGELFF	TGCAGCGTCCCGACAGGGGTTAACACCGGGGAGCTGTTTTTT
few	14	TRBV30	-	TRBJ1-4	CAWSVGNPGEKLFF	TGTGCCTGGAGTGTGGGGAACCCTGGGGAAAAACTGTTTTTT
-	14	TRBV5-6	-	TRBJ1-5	CASSLGDTNQPQHF	TGTGCCAGCAGCTTGGGGGACACGAATCAGCCCCAGCATTTT
-	16	TRBV27	TRBD2	TRBJ2-1	CASSPYSSGRYNEQFF	TGTGCCAGCAGTCCTTACTCTAGCGGGCGGTACAATGAGCAGTTCTTC
few	16	TRBV7-8	-	TRBJ1-5	CASSLDGGTGNQPQHF	TGTGCCAGCAGCTTAGATGGGGGGACGGGCAATCAGCCCCAGCATTTT